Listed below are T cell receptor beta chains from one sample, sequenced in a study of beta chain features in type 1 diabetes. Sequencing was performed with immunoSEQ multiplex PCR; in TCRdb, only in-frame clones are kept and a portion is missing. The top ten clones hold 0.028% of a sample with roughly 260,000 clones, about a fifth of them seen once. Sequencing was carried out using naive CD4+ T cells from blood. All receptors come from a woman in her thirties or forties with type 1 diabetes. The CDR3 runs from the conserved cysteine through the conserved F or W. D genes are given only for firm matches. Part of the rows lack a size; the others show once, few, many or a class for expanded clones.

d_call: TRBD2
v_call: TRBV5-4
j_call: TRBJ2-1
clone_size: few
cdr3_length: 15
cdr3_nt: TGTGCCAGCAGCTTGGATCTAGCGGGAGCTAATGAGCAGTTCTTC
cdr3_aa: CASSLDLAGANEQFF

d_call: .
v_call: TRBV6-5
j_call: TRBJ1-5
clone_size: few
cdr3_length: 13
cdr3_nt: TGTGCCAGCAGTTACACTTACAATCAGCCCCAGCATTTT
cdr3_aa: CASSYTYNQPQHF

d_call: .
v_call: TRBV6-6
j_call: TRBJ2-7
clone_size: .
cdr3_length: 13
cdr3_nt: TGTGCCAGCAGTTTGGAGGGGGCGCGGGGGCAGTACTTC
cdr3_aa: CASSLEGARGQYF

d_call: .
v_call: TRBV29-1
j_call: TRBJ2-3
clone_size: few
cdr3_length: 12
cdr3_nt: TGCAGCGTCCCCAGCGAGGCAGATACGCAGTATTTT
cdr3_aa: CSVPSEADTQYF

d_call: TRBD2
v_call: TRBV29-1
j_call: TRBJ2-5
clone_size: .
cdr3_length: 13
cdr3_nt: TGCAGCGCCAGACGGGGGGAGGGGGAGACCCAGTACTTC
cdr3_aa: CSARRGEGETQYF

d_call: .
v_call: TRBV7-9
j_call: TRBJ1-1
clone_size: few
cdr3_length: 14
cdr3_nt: TGTGCCAGCAGCTTAACAGCCCTGAACACTGAAGCTTTCTTT
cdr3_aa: CASSLTALNTEAFF

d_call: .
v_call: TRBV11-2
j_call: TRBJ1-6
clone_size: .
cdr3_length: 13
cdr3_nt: TGTGCCAGCAGCTTAGATCAAAATTCACCCCTCCACTTT
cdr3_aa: CASSLDQNSPLHF

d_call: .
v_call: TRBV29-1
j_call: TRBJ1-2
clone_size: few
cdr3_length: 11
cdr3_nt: TGCAGCGTTGAAGACAGTGCCGCCTACACCTTC
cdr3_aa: CSVEDSAAYTF

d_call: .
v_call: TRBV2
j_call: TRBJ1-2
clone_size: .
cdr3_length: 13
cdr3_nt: TGTGCCAGCAGTCCTCAGGGGACGGATGGCTACACCTTC
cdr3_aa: CASSPQGTDGYTF

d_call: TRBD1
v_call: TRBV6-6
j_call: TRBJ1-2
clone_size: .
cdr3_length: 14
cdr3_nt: TGTGCCAGCAATAACGGACAGGGGGGTTATGGCTACACCTTC
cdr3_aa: CASNNGQGGYGYTF

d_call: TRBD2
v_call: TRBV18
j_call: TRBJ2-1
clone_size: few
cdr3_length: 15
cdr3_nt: TGTGCCAGCTCTCCCACGGGACTAGCCACCAATGAGCAGTTCTTC
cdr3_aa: CASSPTGLATNEQFF

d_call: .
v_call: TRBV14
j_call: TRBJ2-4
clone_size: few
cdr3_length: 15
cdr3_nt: TGTGCCAGCAGCCAAGGAGGGCTAGCCAAAAACATTCAGTACTTC
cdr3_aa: CASSQGGLAKNIQYF

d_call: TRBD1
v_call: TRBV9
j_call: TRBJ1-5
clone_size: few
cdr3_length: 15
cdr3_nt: TGTGCCAGCAGCGTAGATGGGACAGGGAGAGTGCCCCAGCATTTT
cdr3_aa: CASSVDGTGRVPQHF

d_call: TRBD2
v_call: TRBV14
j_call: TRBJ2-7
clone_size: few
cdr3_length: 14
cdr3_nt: TGTGCCAGCAGCCGAGCGGGGACCTCCTACGAGCAGTACTTC
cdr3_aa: CASSRAGTSYEQYF

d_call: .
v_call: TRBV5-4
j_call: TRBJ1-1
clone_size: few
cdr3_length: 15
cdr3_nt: TGTGCCAGCAGCTTACCTACAGGACAGAACACTGAAGCTTTCTTT
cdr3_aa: CASSLPTGQNTEAFF

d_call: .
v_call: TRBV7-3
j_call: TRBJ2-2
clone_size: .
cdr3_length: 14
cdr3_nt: TGTGCCAGCAGCTTAGCTTGGGCCACCGGGGAGCTGTTTTTT
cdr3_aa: CASSLAWATGELFF

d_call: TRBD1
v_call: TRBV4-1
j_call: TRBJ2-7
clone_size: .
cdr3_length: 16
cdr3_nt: TGCGCCAGCAGCCCAGCCGGGACAGGGCTTCCCTACGAGCAGTACTTC
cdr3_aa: CASSPAGTGLPYEQYF

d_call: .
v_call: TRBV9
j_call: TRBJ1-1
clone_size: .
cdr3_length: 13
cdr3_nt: TGTGCCAGCAGCGTACGGGGGAACACTGAAGCTTTCTTT
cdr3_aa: CASSVRGNTEAFF

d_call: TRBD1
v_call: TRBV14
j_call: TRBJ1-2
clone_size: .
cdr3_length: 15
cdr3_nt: TGTGCCAGCAGCCAAGCTACAGGGGGCTTCTATGGCTACACCTTC
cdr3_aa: CASSQATGGFYGYTF

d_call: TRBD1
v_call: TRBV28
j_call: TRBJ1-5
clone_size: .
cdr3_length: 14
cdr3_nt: TGTGCCAGCACCGACGGACAGGGGAGTAGGCCCCAGCATTTT
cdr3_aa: CASTDGQGSRPQHF

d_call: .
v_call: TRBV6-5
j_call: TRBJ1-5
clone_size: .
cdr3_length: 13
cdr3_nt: TGTGCCAGCAGTTACGCCCGCGATCAGGCCCAGCATTTT
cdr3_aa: CASSYARDQAQHF

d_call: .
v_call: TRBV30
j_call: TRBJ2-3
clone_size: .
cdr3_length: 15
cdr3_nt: TGTGCCTGGAGTCCATCTGGGGGCGGCACAGATACGCAGTATTTT
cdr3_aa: CAWSPSGGGTDTQYF

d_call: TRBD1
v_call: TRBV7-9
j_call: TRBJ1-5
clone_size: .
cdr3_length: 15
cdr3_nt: TGTGCCAGCAGCTTCGGACAGGGAGGGAATCAGCCCCAGCATTTT
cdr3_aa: CASSFGQGGNQPQHF

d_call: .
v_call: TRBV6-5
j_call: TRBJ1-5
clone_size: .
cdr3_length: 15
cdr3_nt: TGTGCCAGCAGTTACTCGGTGAGGCCCAATCAGCCCCAGCATTTT
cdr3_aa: CASSYSVRPNQPQHF

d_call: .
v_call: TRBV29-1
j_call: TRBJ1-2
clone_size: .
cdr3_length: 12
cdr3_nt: TGCAGCGTTGGGACGGGGAACTATGGCTACACCTTC
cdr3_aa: CSVGTGNYGYTF

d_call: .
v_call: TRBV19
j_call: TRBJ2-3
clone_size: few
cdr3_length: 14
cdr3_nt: TGTGCCAGTAGTATAGCGCGGTACACAGATACGCAGTATTTT
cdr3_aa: CASSIARYTDTQYF

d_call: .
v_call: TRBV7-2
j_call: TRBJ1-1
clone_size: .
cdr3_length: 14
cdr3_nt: TGTGCCAGCAGCCCCCAGGGGTGGAACACTGAAGCTTTCTTT
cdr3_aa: CASSPQGWNTEAFF

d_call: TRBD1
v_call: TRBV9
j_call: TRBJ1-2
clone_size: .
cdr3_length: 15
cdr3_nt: TGTGCCAGCAGCACCCGTACAGGGGGGACACGAGGCTACACCTTC
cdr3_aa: CASSTRTGGTRGYTF

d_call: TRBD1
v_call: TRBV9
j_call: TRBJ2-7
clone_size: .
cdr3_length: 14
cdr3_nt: TGTGCCAGCAGCCGGGACAGGGGGCTGTCCGAGCAGTACTTC
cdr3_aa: CASSRDRGLSEQYF

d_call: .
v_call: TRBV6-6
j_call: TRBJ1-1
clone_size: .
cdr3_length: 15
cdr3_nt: TGTGCCAGCAGCCCCCCGCCCGGACAACTCCCTGGAGCTTTCTTT
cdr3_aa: CASSPPPGQLPGAFF

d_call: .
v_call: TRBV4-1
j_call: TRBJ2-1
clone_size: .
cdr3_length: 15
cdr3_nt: TGCGCCAGCAGCCAAGATCGCAGGTCCTACAATGAGCAGTTCTTC
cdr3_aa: CASSQDRRSYNEQFF

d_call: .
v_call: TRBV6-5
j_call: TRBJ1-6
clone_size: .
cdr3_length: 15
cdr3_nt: TGTGCCAGCAGTTACTCGGGGGGGGCTTCTTCACCCCTCCACTTT
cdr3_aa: CASSYSGGASSPLHF

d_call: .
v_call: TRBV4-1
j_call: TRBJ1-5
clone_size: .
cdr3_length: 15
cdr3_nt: TGCGCCAGCAGCCAAGATACCAGAAACAATCAGCCCCAGCATTTT
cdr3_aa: CASSQDTRNNQPQHF

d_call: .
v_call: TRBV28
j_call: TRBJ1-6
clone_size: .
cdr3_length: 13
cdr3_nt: TGTGCCAGCAGGGAGGGACTCGAATGGACCCTCCACTTT
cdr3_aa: CASREGLEWTLHF

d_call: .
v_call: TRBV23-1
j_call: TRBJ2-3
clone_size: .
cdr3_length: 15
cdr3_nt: TGCGCCAGCTGCCTAGAGACCACTAGCACAGATACGCAGTATTTT
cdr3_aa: CASCLETTSTDTQYF

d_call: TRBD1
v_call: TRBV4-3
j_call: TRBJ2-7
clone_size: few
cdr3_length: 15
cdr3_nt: TGCGCCAGCAGCCAGGGGACAGGGGCTTCATACGAGCAGTACTTC
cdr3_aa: CASSQGTGASYEQYF

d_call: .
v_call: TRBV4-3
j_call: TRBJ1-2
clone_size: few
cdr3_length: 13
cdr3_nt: TGCGCCAGCAGCCAAGATCGGAGCTATGGCTACACCTTC
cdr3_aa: CASSQDRSYGYTF

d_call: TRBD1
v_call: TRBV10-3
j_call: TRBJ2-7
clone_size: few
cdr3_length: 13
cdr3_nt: TGTGCCATCAGTGGACAGGGGAGGTACGAGCAGTACTTC
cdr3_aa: CAISGQGRYEQYF

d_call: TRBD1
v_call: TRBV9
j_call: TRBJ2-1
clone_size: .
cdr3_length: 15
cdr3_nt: TGTGCCAGCAGCCCGTGGACAGGGGCCTACAATGAGCAGTTCTTC
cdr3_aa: CASSPWTGAYNEQFF

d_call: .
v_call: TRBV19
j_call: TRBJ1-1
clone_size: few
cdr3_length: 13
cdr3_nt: TGTGCCAGTCGGAGGACCGAGAACACTGAAGCTTTCTTT
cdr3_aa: CASRRTENTEAFF

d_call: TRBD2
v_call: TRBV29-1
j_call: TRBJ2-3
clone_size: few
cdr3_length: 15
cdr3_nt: TGCAGCGCCGATTTACAACTAGCGGGAACAGATACGCAGTATTTT
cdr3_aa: CSADLQLAGTDTQYF

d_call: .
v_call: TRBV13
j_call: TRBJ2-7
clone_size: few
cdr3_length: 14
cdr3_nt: TGTGCCAGCAGACCGTATGGGGAGCGTTACGAGCAGTACTTC
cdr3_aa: CASRPYGERYEQYF

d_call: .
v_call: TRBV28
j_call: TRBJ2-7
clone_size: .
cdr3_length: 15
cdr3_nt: TGTGCCAGCAGTGCAGGGGACGAAAACTCCTACGAGCAGTACTTC
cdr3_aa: CASSAGDENSYEQYF

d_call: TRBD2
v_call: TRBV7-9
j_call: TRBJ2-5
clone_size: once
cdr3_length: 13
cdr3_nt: TGTGTCTGGGGGGTAGCGGGAGAAGAGACCCAGTACTTC
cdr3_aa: CVWGVAGEETQYF

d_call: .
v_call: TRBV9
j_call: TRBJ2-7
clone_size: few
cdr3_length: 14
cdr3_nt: TGTGCCAGCAGCGTAGGGGTGGGAGGCTACGAGCAGTACTTC
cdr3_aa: CASSVGVGGYEQYF

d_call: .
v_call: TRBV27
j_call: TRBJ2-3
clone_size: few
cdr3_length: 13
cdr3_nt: TGTGCCAGCAGTCTACTCTATCCAGATACGCAGTATTTT
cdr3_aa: CASSLLYPDTQYF

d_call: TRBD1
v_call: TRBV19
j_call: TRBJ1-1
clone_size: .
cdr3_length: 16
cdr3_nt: TGTGCCAGTAGTGCCTTACAGGGGGGGATGGACACTGAAGCTTTCTTT
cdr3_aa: CASSALQGGMDTEAFF

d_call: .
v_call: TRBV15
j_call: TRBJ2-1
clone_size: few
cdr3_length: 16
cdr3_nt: TGTGCCACCAGCAGAGGGGGCGGGGGCCCCTACAATGAGCAGTTCTTC
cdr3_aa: CATSRGGGGPYNEQFF

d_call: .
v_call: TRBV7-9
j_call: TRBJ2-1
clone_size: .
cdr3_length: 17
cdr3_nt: TGTGCCAGCAGCTTAGCCCCACAGTCAAGCTCCTACAATGAGCAGTTCTTC
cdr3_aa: CASSLAPQSSSYNEQFF

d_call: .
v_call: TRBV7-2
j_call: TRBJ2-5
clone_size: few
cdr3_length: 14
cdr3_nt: TGTGCCAGCAGCTTTACGGGAGCCCAAGAGACCCAGTACTTC
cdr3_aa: CASSFTGAQETQYF

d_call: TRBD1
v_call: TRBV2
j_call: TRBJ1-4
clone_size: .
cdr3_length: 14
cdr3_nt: TGTGCCAGCAGTGTTAACAGGGGGCATGAAAAACTGTTTTTT
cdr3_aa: CASSVNRGHEKLFF

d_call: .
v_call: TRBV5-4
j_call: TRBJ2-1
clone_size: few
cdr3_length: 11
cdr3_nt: TGTGCCAACCCGAGCGGGAATGAGCAGTTCTTC
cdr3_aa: CANPSGNEQFF

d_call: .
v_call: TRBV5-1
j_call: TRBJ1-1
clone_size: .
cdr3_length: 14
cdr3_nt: TGCGCCAGCAGCTCGGGGGTAGGGAACACTGAAGCTTTCTTT
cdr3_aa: CASSSGVGNTEAFF

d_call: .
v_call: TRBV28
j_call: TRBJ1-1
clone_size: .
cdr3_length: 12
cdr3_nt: TGTGCCAGCAATGCTTACAGGGTCACAGCTTTCTTT
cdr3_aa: CASNAYRVTAFF

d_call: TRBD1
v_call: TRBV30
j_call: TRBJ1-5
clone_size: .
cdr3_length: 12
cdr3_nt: TGTGCCTGGGATCAGGGGGCTCAGCCCCAGCATTTT
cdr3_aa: CAWDQGAQPQHF

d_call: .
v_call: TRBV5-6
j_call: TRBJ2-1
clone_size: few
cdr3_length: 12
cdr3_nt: TGTGCCAGTATCAGGGATGGCAATGAGCAGTTCTTC
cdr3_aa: CASIRDGNEQFF

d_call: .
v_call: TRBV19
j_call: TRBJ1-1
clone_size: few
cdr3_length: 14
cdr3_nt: TGTGCCAGTAGTACCACAGGGCCGGGCACTGAAGCTTTCTTT
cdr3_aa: CASSTTGPGTEAFF

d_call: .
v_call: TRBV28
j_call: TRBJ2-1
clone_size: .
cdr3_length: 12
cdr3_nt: TGTGCCAGCAGTTCAATATTCGGGGAGCAGTTCTTC
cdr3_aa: CASSSIFGEQFF

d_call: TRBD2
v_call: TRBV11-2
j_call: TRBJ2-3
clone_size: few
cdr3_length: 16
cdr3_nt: TGTGCCAGCAGCTCCGGACTAGCGGGTCGCACAGATACGCAGTATTTT
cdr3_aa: CASSSGLAGRTDTQYF